This TCR beta chain was identified in a study of human T cells and chemical hapten exposure. Study at large: Enrolled patients were predominantly female and had alopecia areata, totalis or universalis. Small discrepancies in pooled library volume mainly accounted for the varying TCR yields per sample.

Time point defined: patch test 2, 6 weeks after DPC sensitization. Treatment specified: therapeutic diphenylcyclopropenone sensitization with weekly scalp DPC. The germline V gene encodes CDR1 GTSNPN and CDR2 SVGIG (reference sequence). Trimming left V 3 bases short and J 8 bases short, with 13 bases between. The CDR3 has 12 residues. As handled by the study authors: Across samples, TCR counts had a median of about 88,000 and ranged from roughly 23,224 to 690,600. One entry per CDR3 protein results from TCRdb running MiXCR on the RACE reads. The V and J calls shown here were made by TCRdb, not taken from the authors' results. In the table there are some 150,000 distinct CDR3 sequences, approximately 10% of which are singletons. Study-wide results and caveats: Healthy individuals' immune responses may differ from those of donors, who had alopecia.

This clonotype was counted ten times or more. Antigen: not known. The sample here was whole blood, taken in connection with sensitization to the hapten diphenylcyclopropenone (DPC). The clonotype comes from a woman aged 45-60 years with alopecia areata. Some clones in this sample may be carry-over from other donors' samples. The gene calls are TRBV30 and TRBJ1-1, with a possible D match to TRBD1 (5 bases). The CDR3 DNA reads as TGTGCCTGGAGGGGGGGGTATCTAGAAGCTTTCTTT. Its protein product is CAWRGGYLEAFF.